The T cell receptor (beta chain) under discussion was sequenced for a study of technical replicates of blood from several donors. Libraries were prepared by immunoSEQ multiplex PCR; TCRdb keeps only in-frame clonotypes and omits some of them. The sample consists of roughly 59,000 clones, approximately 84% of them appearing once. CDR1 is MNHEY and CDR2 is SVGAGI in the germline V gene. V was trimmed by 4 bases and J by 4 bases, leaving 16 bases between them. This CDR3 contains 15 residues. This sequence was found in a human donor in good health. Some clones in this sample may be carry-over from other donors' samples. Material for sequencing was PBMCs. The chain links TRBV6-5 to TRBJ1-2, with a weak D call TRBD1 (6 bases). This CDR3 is CASSLGGAGSYGYTF. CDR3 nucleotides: TGTGCCAGCAGTTTAGGGGGGGCAGGGAGCTATGGCTACACCTTC.